This TCR beta chain was captured by sequencing in a study of blood T cell repertoires in COVID-19. Study-wide background: Sources were T cells, B-cell-depleted T cells, or PBMCs; the material itself was cDNA or gDNA.

Clones were read by immunoSEQ multiplex PCR, and TCRdb kept only the in-frame ones, dropping some. The sample yields 150,000 to 200,000 clones, 84% seen once. This CDR3 has 15 residues. In germline, CDR1 is MGHRA, CDR2 YSYEKL. Concerning this clone itself: The junction and the germline gene differ at one end; a read error may be behind it.

The specimen sequenced was peripheral blood. This TCR was sampled from a human donor with acute or convalescent COVID-19. The donor label of this sample is uncertain. The chain combines TRBV4-1 with TRBJ2-7; 9 nucleotides match TRBD1. The CDR3 coding sequence is TGCGCCAGCAGTCAAGGACAGGGGAAAGAATCCGAGCAGTACTTC. Amino acid sequence: CASSQGQGKESEQYF.